This is a list of T cell receptor beta chains from one sample in a study of regulatory T cells in long-lasting Graves disease. TCRdb ran MiXCR on the multiplex PCR reads and lists one entry per CDR3 protein. The sample consists of 350,000 to 500,000 distinct CDR3 sequences, less than 15% of them appearing once. The data also belong to a second study, concerning T cells in Graves' hyperthyroidism and ophthalmopathy.

This specimen consisted of peripheral blood mononuclear cells (PBMCs), obtained at new diagnosis, from a patient treated with antithyroid drugs. The receptors stem from a woman between 50 and 59 years old with Graves disease. CDR3s leave out the opening cysteine and the closing phenylalanine or tryptophan. A row's size may be missing; if present it is once, few, many or a size class.

V gene,clone size,CDR3 protein
TRBV7-9,-,ASSLNLFAGELF
TRBV5-1,many,ASQRRRTTGELF
TRBV9,-,ASSEGTLGGHFYEPQETQY
TRBV11-3,-,ASSSTSDQETQY
TRBV30,many,AWGTGNWYGYT
TRBV5-1,few,ASSLLTSGSGDEQY
TRBV2,many,AGGGGTGTDTQY
TRBV5-1,many,ASSLVSSAYNEQF
TRBV27,-,ASSLTGGGGLNYGYT
TRBV12-3/TRBV12-4,few,ASSWAAKNIQY
TRBV7-9,few,ASSIGQGTNEKLF
TRBV19,-,ATSRVGRQPQH
TRBV29-1,-,SVVTSGRQTGELF
TRBV18,many,ASSPLPGQGSYEQY
TRBV6-5,many,ASSSQGEETQY
TRBV3-1,few,ASSPLTVTGSYNEQF
TRBV5-1,few,ASSLTYRGYGYT
TRBV24-1,many,ATSVSRGAGETQY
TRBV3-1,-,ASSQVSNDSPLH
TRBV30,few,AWSLKGLVTYEQY
TRBV6-5,-,ASSYNGDTQY
TRBV28,many,ASSLVAGGPVDTQY
TRBV7-9,few,ASSLVGSGGAHEQF
TRBV28,many,ASTASGGHYEQY
TRBV20-1,few,SASQGWRNQPQH
TRBV5-1,-,ASSTQPLAVNTGELF
TRBV28,many,ASSPLAANTGELF
TRBV9,few,ASSVSKGKRYNEQF
TRBV7-2,few,ASSQRSTSEEQY
TRBV12-3/TRBV12-4,-,ASSIPSGTGIDNEQF
TRBV28,many,ASTRSGYNQETQY
TRBV11-2,many,ASSSAARYNEQF
TRBV12-5,many,ASGLGRAEAF
TRBV5-1,-,ASSLGGLAGWNEQF
TRBV18,-,ASSPRSQENTEAF
TRBV28,few,ASSSGTGPYNSPLH
TRBV7-9,many,ASVGTYNEQF
TRBV6-1,-,ASGVQTQY
TRBV7-9,many,ASSPHNGGMSSYEQY
TRBV12-3/TRBV12-4,many,ASSSTDSTSGRETQY
TRBV24-1,few,ATSDPADSYNEQF
TRBV5-1,few,ASTYRTSRFDEQF
TRBV20-1,-,SADDRGVNQPQH
TRBV30,many,AWSGGLAGVGEQF
TRBV5-8,-,ASRPAGGRSADTQY
TRBV4-1,once,ASSQDPTRTSGTFNEQF
TRBV7-2,many,ASSPNSGTQY